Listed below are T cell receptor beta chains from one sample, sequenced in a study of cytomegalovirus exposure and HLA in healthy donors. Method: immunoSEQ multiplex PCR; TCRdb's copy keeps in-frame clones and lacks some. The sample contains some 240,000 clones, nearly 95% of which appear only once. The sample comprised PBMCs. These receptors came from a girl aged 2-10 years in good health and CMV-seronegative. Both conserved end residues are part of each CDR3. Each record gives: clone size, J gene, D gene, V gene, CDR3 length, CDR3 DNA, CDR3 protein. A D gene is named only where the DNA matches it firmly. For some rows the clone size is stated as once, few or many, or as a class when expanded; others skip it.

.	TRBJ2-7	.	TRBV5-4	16	TGTGCCAGCAGCGTTTACAGGGTGCAGCCTACCTACGAGCAGTACTTC	CASSVYRVQPTYEQYF
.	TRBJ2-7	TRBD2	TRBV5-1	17	TGCGCCAGCAGCCCAGTTAAGACTAGCGGACAATCCTACGAGCAGTACTTC	CASSPVKTSGQSYEQYF
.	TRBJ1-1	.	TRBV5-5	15	TGTGCCAGCAGCTTGCCAGGGCGGGGGAACACTGAAGCTTTCTTT	CASSLPGRGNTEAFF
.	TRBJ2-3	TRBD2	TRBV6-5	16	TGTGCCAGCAGTTACCAGGGACTAGCAGTCACAGATACGCAGTATTTT	CASSYQGLAVTDTQYF
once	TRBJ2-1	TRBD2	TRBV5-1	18	TGCGCCAGCTCTCGGTCGGGACTAGCGGGTGTGGGAACCAATGAGCAGTTCTTC	CASSRSGLAGVGTNEQFF
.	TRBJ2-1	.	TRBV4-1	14	TGCGCCAGCAGCCAAAGTCGGGCAGGGGATGAGCAGTTCTTC	CASSQSRAGDEQFF
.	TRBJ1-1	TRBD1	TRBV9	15	TGTGCCAGCAACAGGGGCACCCATGAGTACACTGAAGCTTTCTTT	CASNRGTHEYTEAFF
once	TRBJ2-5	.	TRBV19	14	TGTGCCAGTAGTATTCGAGGAGGAGGTGAGACCCAGTACTTC	CASSIRGGGETQYF
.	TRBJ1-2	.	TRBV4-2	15	TGTGCCAGCAGCCAAGGACAGGACCCGGGGTATGGCTACACCTTC	CASSQGQDPGYGYTF
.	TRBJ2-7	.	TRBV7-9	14	TGTGCCAGCAGCTTTCAAACAGGGTACAGCGAGCAGTACTTC	CASSFQTGYSEQYF
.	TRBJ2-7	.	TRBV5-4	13	TGTGCCAGCAGCTTGGAACGGGAACGCGAGCAGTACTTC	CASSLEREREQYF
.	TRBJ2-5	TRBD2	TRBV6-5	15	TGTGCCAGCAGTTCTCTAGCGGGGGGAAGGGAGACCCAGTACTTC	CASSSLAGGRETQYF
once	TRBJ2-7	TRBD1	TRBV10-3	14	TGTGCCATCAGTGGGGGACAGGGACTCTACGAGCAGTACTTC	CAISGGQGLYEQYF
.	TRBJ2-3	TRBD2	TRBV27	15	TGTGCCAGCAGCATCGCGGGGGTCCTCGATAATACGCAGTATTTT	CASSIAGVLDNTQYF
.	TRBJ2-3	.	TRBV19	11	TGTGCCAGTACTAGCACAGATACGCAGTATTTT	CASTSTDTQYF